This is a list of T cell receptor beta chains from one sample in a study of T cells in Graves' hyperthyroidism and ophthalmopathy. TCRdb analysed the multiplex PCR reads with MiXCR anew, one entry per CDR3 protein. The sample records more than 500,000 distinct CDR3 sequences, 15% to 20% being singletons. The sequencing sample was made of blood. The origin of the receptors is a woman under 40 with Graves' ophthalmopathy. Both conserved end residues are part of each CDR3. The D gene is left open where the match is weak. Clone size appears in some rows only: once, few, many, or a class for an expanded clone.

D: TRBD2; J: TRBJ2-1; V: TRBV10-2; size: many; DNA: TGCGCCAGCAGTGACCGATCCGGGACTAGCGGGAGAGCCACCTACAATGAGCAGTTCTTC; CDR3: CASSDRSGTSGRATYNEQFF
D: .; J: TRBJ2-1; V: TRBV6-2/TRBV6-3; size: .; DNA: TGTGCCAGCAGTTACTGGGGTGTTAAGAAGGGGTGGTTGACCTACAATGAGCAGTTCTTC; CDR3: CASSYWGVKKGWLTYNEQFF
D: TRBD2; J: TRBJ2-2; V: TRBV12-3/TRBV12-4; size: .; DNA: TGTGCCAGCAGTTCGCGAGCCCGGGGGGTAACCGGGGAGCTGTTTTTT; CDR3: CASSSRARGVTGELFF
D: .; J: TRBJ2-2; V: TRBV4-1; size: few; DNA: TGCGCCAGCAGCCAAGAGGGGGCGAGCCTTAGCGGGGAGCTGTTTTTT; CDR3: CASSQEGASLSGELFF
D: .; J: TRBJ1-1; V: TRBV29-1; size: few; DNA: TGCAGCGTTGGGGGGGGGCAGGTAGCGGACACTGAAGCTTTCTTT; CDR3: CSVGGGQVADTEAFF
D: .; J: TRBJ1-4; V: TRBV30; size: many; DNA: TGTGCCTGGAGTGAGGGGGCAACTAATGAAAAACTGTTTTTT; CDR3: CAWSEGATNEKLFF
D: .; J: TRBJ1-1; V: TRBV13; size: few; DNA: TGTGCCAGCAGCTTAGGAGACAGGTTCACTGAAGCTTTCTTT; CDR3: CASSLGDRFTEAFF
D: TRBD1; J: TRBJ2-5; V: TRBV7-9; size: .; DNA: TGTGCCAGCAGCTTAGGAGGGGGCGATGAGACCCAGTACTTC; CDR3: CASSLGGGDETQYF
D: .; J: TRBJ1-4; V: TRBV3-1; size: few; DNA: TGTGCCAGCAGCCAAGACTTCAGCTTGAGTGGAAAACTGTTTTTT; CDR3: CASSQDFSLSGKLFF
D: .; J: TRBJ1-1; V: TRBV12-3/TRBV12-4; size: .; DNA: TGTGCCAGCAGTGATCCTCCCGGTGAAGCTTTCTTT; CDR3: CASSDPPGEAFF
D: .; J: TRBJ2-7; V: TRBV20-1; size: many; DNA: TGCAGTGCTAGAGATCTCGGTAGGTCAGACGAGCAGTACTTC; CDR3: CSARDLGRSDEQYF
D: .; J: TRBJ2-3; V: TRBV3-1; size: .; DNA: TGTGCCAGCAGCCAAGATAGGCTGAGGTCAGATACGCAGTATTTT; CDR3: CASSQDRLRSDTQYF
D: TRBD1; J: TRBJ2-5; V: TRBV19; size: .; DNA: TGTGCCAGTAGCACATTGACAGGGGCAGAGACCCAGTACTTC; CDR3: CASSTLTGAETQYF
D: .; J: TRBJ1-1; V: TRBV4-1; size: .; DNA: TGCGCCAGCAGCCATTTGTACACAGTGAACACTGAAGCTTTCTTT; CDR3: CASSHLYTVNTEAFF
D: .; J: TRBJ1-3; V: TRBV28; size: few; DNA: TGTGCCAGCAGCCAACAGGGTTCGGGAAACACCATATATTTT; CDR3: CASSQQGSGNTIYF
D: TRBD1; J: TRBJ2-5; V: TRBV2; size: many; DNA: TGTGCCAGCAGGGAGAACAGGGGAGAAGAGACCCAGTACTTC; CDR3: CASRENRGEETQYF
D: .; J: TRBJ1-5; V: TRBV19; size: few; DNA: TGTGCCAGTAGTATATTACAGGGTTGGGATCAGCCCCAGCATTTT; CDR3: CASSILQGWDQPQHF
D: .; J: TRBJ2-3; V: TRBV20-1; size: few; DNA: TGCAGTGCAAACGGCAGGGCCTCCACAGATACGCAGTATTTT; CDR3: CSANGRASTDTQYF
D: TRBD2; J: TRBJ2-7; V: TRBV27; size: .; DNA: TGTGCCAGCAGTAAGGGACTAGGGAATCGCGGTCCCAACGAGCAGTACTTC; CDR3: CASSKGLGNRGPNEQYF
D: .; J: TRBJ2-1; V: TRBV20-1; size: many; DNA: TGCAGTGCAACATTTCAGGGCTCTCTATTGAATGAGCAGTTCTTC; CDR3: CSATFQGSLLNEQFF
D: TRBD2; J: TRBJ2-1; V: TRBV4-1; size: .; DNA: TGCGCCAGCAGCCCGGAGGGGACTAGACCCCACAATTGGGAGCAGTTCTTC; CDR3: CASSPEGTRPHNWEQFF
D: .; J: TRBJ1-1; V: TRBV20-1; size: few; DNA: TGCAGTGCTCTAAAACAATCAAACACTGAAGCTTTCTTT; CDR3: CSALKQSNTEAFF
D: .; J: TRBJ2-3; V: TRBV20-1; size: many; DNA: TGCAGTGCTGGCACCGGGCCGCAGTATTTT; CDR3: CSAGTGPQYF
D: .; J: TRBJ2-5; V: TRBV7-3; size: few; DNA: TGTGCCAGCAGCTTAGCCCCATTGGTAGGGGGTGTAGGGACCCAGTACTTC; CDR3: CASSLAPLVGGVGTQYF
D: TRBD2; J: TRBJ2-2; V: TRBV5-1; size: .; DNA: TGCGCCAGCAAAACCGGGACTACTCTGACCGGGGAGCTGTTTTTT; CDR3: CASKTGTTLTGELFF